This entry lists 27 T cell receptor beta chains sequenced from one sample in a study of blood T cell repertoires in COVID-19. The repertoire was sequenced with immunoSEQ multiplex PCR; TCRdb's copy has only in-frame clones and lacks some. Of around 250,000 clones detected, over 75% appear once; the ten largest clones hold around 2%. The sample was PBMCs or T cells enriched from blood (not recorded which). The receptors were sampled from a woman in her fifties or sixties who had recovered from COVID-19.

The chain links TRBV5-1 to TRBJ1-5, with TRBD1 identical over 7 bases. With V trimmed by 2 bases and J by 3 bases, 2 bases remained unmatched. This CDR3 has 14 residues. Germline CDR1 reads SGHRS; CDR2 reads YFSETQ. Here the CDR3 DNA reads TGCGCCAGCAGCTTAGGGGGCGTCAATCAGCCCCAGCATTTT. Amino acids: CASSLGGVNQPQHF.

V gene TRBV27 combines with J gene TRBJ2-1; TRBD1 aligns across 7 bases. This CDR3 region has 14 residues. Germline CDR1 reads MNHEY; CDR2 reads SMNVEV (reference sequence). V lost 5 bases and J lost 4; bases outside the gene matches: 5. CDR3 bases: TGTGCCAGCAGTCCAGGGACAGAGTACAATGAGCAGTTCTTC. Its protein is CASSPGTEYNEQFF.

The chain links TRBV5-1 to TRBJ2-7, with 8 bases identical to TRBD2. The length of the CDR3 is 16 residues. Germline CDR1 reads SGHRS; CDR2 reads YFSETQ. The V segment lost 0 bases and the J segment 3 bases; nucleotides outside the gene matches: 8. The CDR3 reads CASSLATGTRDYEQYF. As DNA, the CDR3 is TGCGCCAGCAGCTTGGCCACCGGGACTAGGGACTACGAGCAGTACTTC.

V gene TRBV5-1 combines with J gene TRBJ2-1; D is perhaps TRBD2 (6 bases). Trimming pared 2 bases from V and 7 bases from J, leaving 13 bases between. In germline, CDR1 is SGHRS, CDR2 YFSETQ. The length of the CDR3 is 14 residues. Here the CDR3 reads CASSFSGVGNEQFF. DNA for the CDR3: TGCGCCAGCAGCTTCTCGGGAGTGGGGAATGAGCAGTTCTTC.

The chain is built from TRBV27 and TRBJ2-3; 8 bases line up with TRBD1. From germline, CDR1 is MNHEY and CDR2 SMNVEV (reference sequence). This CDR3 is 17 amino acids long. J lost 5 bases, V lost 0 bases, and 10 bases had no gene match. CDR3 residues: CASSLSGRGPPEDTQYF. In DNA form, the CDR3 reads TGTGCCAGCAGTTTATCTGGCAGGGGGCCCCCCGAAGATACGCAGTATTTT.

The V gene is TRBV19, the J gene TRBJ1-5; 7 positions match TRBD1. The CDR3 covers 16 residues. With V trimmed by 6 bases and J by 7 bases, 15 bases remained unmatched. Germline CDR1 is LNHDA and CDR2 is SQIVND (reference sequence). CDR3 in DNA: TGTGCCAGTAGCACCGGACCCGACAGGGTAGGACAGCCCCAGCATTTT. It is translated as CASSTGPDRVGQPQHF.

The chain has TRBV7-6 and TRBJ2-7, with 9 bases lining up with TRBD2. The CDR3 consists of 15 residues. CDR1 and CDR2 from the germline V gene are SGHVS and FNYEAQ. The J segment lost 0 bases and the V segment lost 5 bases, leaving 5 bases of the junction unmatched. The chain's CDR3 is CASSDLSGSSYEQYF. The CDR3, as DNA: TGTGCCAGCAGCGACCTTAGCGGGAGCTCCTACGAGCAGTACTTC.

This clone was counted a single time. The V gene is TRBV28, the J gene TRBJ2-1; 9 nucleotides line up with TRBD2. Germline lookup yields CDR1 MDHEN and CDR2 SYDVKM. J lost 2 bases, V lost 5 bases, and 10 bases had no gene match. This CDR3 contains 17 residues. The CDR3 spells CASSQKGLAHPYNEQFF. CDR3 coding DNA: TGTGCCAGCAGTCAAAAGGGACTAGCCCATCCCTACAATGAGCAGTTCTTC. The whole variable domain, remainder taken from reference TRBV28 and TRBJ2-1, is DVKVTQSSRYLVKRTGEKVFLECVQDMDHENMFWYRQDPGLGLRLIYFSYDVKMKEKGDIPEGYSVSREKKERFSLILESASTNQTSMYLCASSQKGLAHPYNEQFFGPGTRLTVL.

Points on this clone: The same CDR3 also results from other DNA sequences found in this sample. The chain carries TRBV12-3 or TRBV12-4 and TRBJ1-2, with a tentative D call TRBD1 (5 bases). There are 13 residues in the CDR3. V was shortened by 0 bases and J by 4 bases, with 6 bases between the two germline ends. The CDR3 here is CASSLAGGYGYTF. The DNA of the CDR3 is TGTGCCAGCAGTTTAGCGGGGGGCTATGGCTACACCTTC.

The J gene is TRBJ2-7, the V gene TRBV28; possibly TRBD2 for D (7 bases). This CDR3 region has 16 residues. Germline V gives CDR1 MDHEN, CDR2 SYDVKM. The ends were cut back, 7 bases at V and 3 bases at J, with 22 bases in the middle. CDR3 sequence (DNA): TGTGCCAGCACCGGGGGAGGGACATGGGAGTACTACGAGCAGTACTTC. Its translation: CASTGGGTWEYYEQYF.

CDR3 sequence (DNA): TGTGCCAGCAGCCTTAGAAGCAATCAGCCCCAGCATTTT. This sequence encodes CASSLRSNQPQHF. This chain connects TRBV6-5 to TRBJ1-5; D remains ambiguous. This CDR3 contains 13 residues. Germline CDR1 and CDR2: MNHEY and SVGAGI. The ends were cut back, 6 bases at V and 1 base at J, with 7 bases in the middle.

The V and J genes are TRBV5-4 and TRBJ2-5, with 15 bases fitting TRBD2. Germline CDR1 and CDR2: SGHNT and YYREEE (reference sequence). V was clipped by 3 bases and J by 5 bases; unmatched bases: 5. This CDR3 spans 16 amino acids. The CDR3 DNA sequence: TGTGCCAGCAGCTCCGGACTAGCGGGAGGGAAGGAGACCCAGTACTTC. This codes for CASSSGLAGGKETQYF.

This rearrangement joins TRBV28 to TRBJ2-7; D unclear. The CDR3 runs to 14 residues. Trimming left V 6 bases short and J 7 bases short, with 19 bases between. CDR1 and CDR2 (germline): MDHEN, SYDVKM. CDR3 region: CASSSTSGVQEQYF. The CDR3 DNA sequence: TGTGCCAGCAGCTCTACCTCAGGCGTTCAGGAGCAGTACTTC.

This clone was seen just once. The CDR3 reads CASSLWGLSGTDTQYF. As DNA, the CDR3 is TGTGCCAGCAGTTTATGGGGTCTCAGCGGCACAGATACGCAGTATTTT. The rearrangement joins TRBV28 to TRBJ2-3; D not certain. The CDR3 totals 16 residues. V lost 0 bases and J lost 1, with 11 bases in between. Germline V lookup: CDR1 MDHEN, CDR2 SYDVKM.

The chain links TRBV2 to TRBJ2-1; D gene uncertain. This CDR3 region has 15 residues. The ends were cut back, 4 bases at V and 3 bases at J, with 13 bases in the middle. The germline CDR1 and CDR2 sequences are SNHLY and FYNNEI. This CDR3 is CASSGPEVFYNEQFF. CDR3 DNA: TGTGCCAGCAGTGGGCCCGAAGTTTTCTACAATGAGCAGTTCTTC. Variable domain in full (rest from reference TRBV2 and TRBJ2-1): EPEVTQTPSHQVTQMGQEVILRCVPISNHLYFYWYRQILGQKVEFLVSFYNNEISEKSEIFDDQFSVERPDGSNFTLKIRSTKLEDSAMYFCASSGPEVFYNEQFFGPGTRLTVL.

The CDR3 sequence: CASSLRNTEAFF. CDR3 DNA: TGTGCCAGCAGTTTGCGGAACACTGAAGCTTTCTTT. This chain joins TRBV27 and TRBJ1-1; D uncertain. With 3 bases removed from V and 1 base from J, the gap between germline ends came to 3 bases. This CDR3 spans 12 amino acids. Germline CDR1 reads MNHEY; CDR2 reads SMNVEV (reference sequence).

This chain connects TRBV6-5 to TRBJ1-1; D is uncertain. The V end was cut by 1 base, the J end by 3 bases, with 6 bases between. Germline CDR1 reads MNHEY; CDR2 reads SVGAGI. CDR3 size: 13 residues. CDR3 amino acids: CASSYFSDTEAFF. In DNA form, the CDR3 reads TGTGCCAGCAGTTACTTCTCCGACACTGAAGCTTTCTTT.

The chain couples TRBV29-1 to TRBJ1-2; D remains ambiguous. Germline loops: CDR1 SQVTM, CDR2 ANQGSEA. The CDR3 is 11 residues long. V was cut by 8 bases and J by 8 bases, with 15 bases left in between. As DNA, the CDR3 is TGCAGCATCTACGAGGCTGGCGGCTACACCTTC. Translation gives CSIYEAGGYTF. The variable domain in full, completed from reference TRBV29-1 and TRBJ1-2, reads SAVISQKPSRDICQRGTSLTIQCQVDSQVTMMFWYRQQPGQSLTLIATANQGSEATYESGFVIDKFPISRPNLTFSTLTVSNMSPEDSSIYLCSIYEAGGYTFGSGTRLTVV.

The chain carries TRBV6-5 and TRBJ1-4, with no clear D. Trimming took 2 bases from V and 5 from J, leaving 3 bases between them. The CDR3 is 12 residues long. Germline V gene lookup returns CDR1 MNHEY and CDR2 SVGAGI. CDR3 coding DNA: TGTGCCAGCAGTTACCAGAATGAAAAACTGTTTTTT. Its translation: CASSYQNEKLFF.

This clone was picked up a small number of times. This chain links TRBV18 with TRBJ2-2; tentatively, D is TRBD2 (5 bases). This CDR3 has 14 amino acids. The germline V gene has CDR1 KGHSH and CDR2 LQKENI. Trimming took off 2 bases at V and 5 bases at J, with 9 bases between the two ends. CDR3 DNA: TGTGCCAGCTCACCAGGAGGTGGGACCGGGGAGCTGTTTTTT. It yields the protein CASSPGGGTGELFF.

The chain couples TRBV9 to TRBJ2-7; D might be TRBD2 (5 bases). Germline V gene lookup returns CDR1 SGDLS and CDR2 YYNGEE. V was clipped by 3 bases and J by 6 bases, with 10 bases between them. CDR3 size: 12 residues. This CDR3 reads CASSANRGEQYF. In DNA form, the CDR3 reads TGTGCCAGCAGCGCCAACCGGGGCGAGCAGTACTTC.

The genes are TRBV20-1 and TRBJ1-1; tentatively, D is TRBD1 (6 bases). The germline V and J ends were trimmed by 5 bases and 6 bases, with 10 bases remaining between them. The CDR3 covers 11 residues. Germline V gene lookup returns CDR1 DFQATT and CDR2 SNEGSKA (reference sequence). Here the CDR3 DNA reads TGCAGTGCTCTACACAGGGCTGAAGCTTTCTTT. It codes for CSALHRAEAFF.

CDR3 region: CASTVISSGNTIYF. The CDR3, as DNA: TGTGCCAGCACCGTGATTAGCTCTGGAAACACCATATATTTT. V gene TRBV28 combines with J gene TRBJ1-3; D unclear. The CDR3 runs to 14 residues. Germline CDR1 reads MDHEN; CDR2 reads SYDVKM. V lost 7 bases to trimming and J lost 0 bases, with 10 bases between them.

This clone is termed medium-sized. The genes are TRBV7-9 and TRBJ1-2; possibly TRBD1 for D (5 bases). Germline V CDR1 and CDR2: SEHNR, FQNEAQ (reference sequence). This CDR3 contains 16 residues. V was trimmed by 0 bases and J by 2 bases, leaving 13 bases between them. CDR3 in DNA: TGTGCCAGCAGCTTAGCTGCGGGGGAACAGAACTATGGCTACACCTTC. It codes for CASSLAAGEQNYGYTF.

This CDR3 is CASSTRTGEIYEQYF. In DNA form, the CDR3 reads TGTGCCAGCAGCACCCGGACAGGGGAAATCTACGAGCAGTACTTC. The chain uses TRBV7-2 and TRBJ2-7, with 9 bases lining up with TRBD1. Unmatched junction bases numbered 8, after V lost 5 bases and J lost 3 bases. From germline, CDR1 is SGHTA and CDR2 FQGNSA. This CDR3 has 15 residues.

A few counts support this clone. V is TRBV30 and J is TRBJ1-4; no clear D. V gave up 3 bases and J gave up 7 bases, with 15 bases separating them. The CDR3 length is 14 residues. The germline CDR1 and CDR2 sequences are GTSNPN and SVGIG (reference sequence). For the CDR3, the DNA is TGTGCCTGGAGGTCGGCGGCGGTCGGTGAAAAACTGTTTTTT. Amino acid sequence: CAWRSAAVGEKLFF.

The chain has TRBV11-2 and TRBJ2-2, with D maybe TRBD2 (5 bases). The V and J ends lost 1 base and 4 bases respectively, with 10 bases between them. The CDR3 is 15 residues long. Germline CDR1 is SGHAT and CDR2 is FQNNGV. The CDR3 nucleotides read TGTGCCAGCAGCTTAGTCGGGATCCTCACCGGGGAGCTGTTTTTT. This translates into CASSLVGILTGELFF.